The clone carrying this T cell receptor beta chain has only one observation. What it binds is unknown. Vbeta (60) and Jbeta (13) primers were used in the PCR. Sequencing used immunoSEQ multiplex PCR; TCRdb keeps in-frame clones, though not all of them. The sample lists about 130,000 clones, under 85% seen once, with around 1.7% in the top ten. The sample is drawn from a study of cytomegalovirus exposure and HLA in healthy donors. Study outcomes and limitations: Cytomegalovirus-associated status was assigned to approximately 160 TCR beta chains.

CDR1 is SGHAT, CDR2 FQNNGV, per germline. The CDR3 totals 20 residues. Trimming at V came to 0 bases and at J to 3 bases, leaving 14 bases not matched to a gene. This TCR was recovered from a boy aged 5-17 years in good health and CMV-seronegative. V is TRBV11-2 and J is TRBJ1-4, with 9 bases that match TRBD1. The sequencing sample was made of PBMCs. The CDR3 sequence is CASSLEFRDRAPRPNEKLFF. CDR3 sequence (DNA): TGTGCCAGCAGCTTAGAATTCCGGGACAGGGCCCCTCGGCCTAATGAAAAACTGTTTTTT.